The rows below give T cell receptor beta chains drawn from one sample of a study of blood T cell repertoires in COVID-19. Using immunoSEQ multiplex PCR, the repertoire was profiled, and TCRdb retains in-frame clones only, with some absent. This table has 120,000 or so clones, approximately 81% appearing once. The sequenced sample consisted of peripheral blood. These TCRs come from a woman in her thirties who had recovered from COVID-19. CDR3s leave out the opening cysteine and the closing phenylalanine or tryptophan. The order of the fields is clone size, V gene, D gene, CDR3 protein. The D gene is left open where the match is weak. Some rows have no size entry. The others give once, few or many, or a class for an expanded clone.

>.|TRBV4-2|.
ASSQEPTVPGSRYGYT
>.|TRBV27|TRBD1
ASSSPGTGGIKDTEAF
>few|TRBV21-1|.
ASSKASPGLALSEQY
>.|TRBV6-6|TRBD1
ASSYSQGAYEQY
>.|TRBV7-3|.
ASSLAGSPGQETQY
>.|TRBV7-3|TRBD1
ASSLGVQGLNSPLH
>.|TRBV2|TRBD1
ASSPRQGLSGNTIY
>.|TRBV5-5|.
ASTKDSRNTEAF
>.|TRBV4-1|TRBD1
ASSQEPGQGNTEAF
>.|TRBV6-4|TRBD1
ASSSGTGGYNEQF
>.|TRBV11-2|.
ASSPIRRDYEQY
>.|TRBV3-1/TRBV3-2|TRBD1
ASSPDRGSGTDTQY
>once|TRBV19|TRBD2
ATSWTSGGSSYEQY
>.|TRBV5-1|TRBD2
ASSRLTSAYEQY
>.|TRBV11-1|.
ASSLAAASPLH
>.|TRBV14|.
ASSALSITEAF
>.|TRBV19|.
ASRLQEQFEAF